This passage covers 22 T cell receptor beta chains from one sample sequenced in a study of blood T cell repertoires in COVID-19. Assay used: immunoSEQ multiplex PCR; TCRdb lists only in-frame clones, some missing. The data contain almost 300,000 clones, about 88% of them singletons. Sequences were obtained from peripheral blood. Receptors originate from a man aged 65-85 years with acute or convalescent COVID-19.

This chain joins TRBV4-3 and TRBJ2-1, with 10 bases identical to TRBD1. Germline CDR1 is LGHNA and CDR2 is YSLEER. V lost 4 bases, J lost 15 bases, and 6 bases stayed unmatched. The CDR3 consists of 12 residues. Here the CDR3 reads CASSLTGGELFF. For the CDR3, the DNA is TGCGCCAGCAGCCTGACAGGGGGCGAGTTGTTCTTC.

A few counts support this clone. V and J are TRBV28 and TRBJ2-2; tentative D call: TRBD1 (6 bases). Germline assignment: CDR1 MDHEN and CDR2 SYDVKM. The V gene lost 6 bases and the J gene lost 5 bases, with 10 bases spanning the gap. The CDR3 is 13 residues long. In DNA, the CDR3 is TGTGCCAGCAGGTTCAGGGGTACCGGGGAGCTGTTTTTT. This sequence encodes CASRFRGTGELFF.

The rearrangement joins TRBV5-4 to TRBJ1-1; TRBD1 matches 9 bases. V dropped 1 base and J dropped 9; count of bases not matched to a gene: 4. The CDR3 has 13 residues. Germline assignment: CDR1 SGHNT and CDR2 YYREEE (reference sequence). The CDR3 spells CASSLTGGVKAFF. CDR3 nucleotide sequence: TGTGCCAGCAGCTTGACAGGGGGCGTAAAAGCTTTCTTT.

The rearrangement links TRBV3-1 (or the pseudogene TRBV3-2) to TRBJ2-7; D possibly corresponds to TRBD1 (5 bases). V was clipped by 3 bases and J by 2 bases, with 14 bases between them. This CDR3 comprises 15 residues. Germline CDR1 is LGHDT and CDR2 is YNNKEL (reference sequence). The CDR3 here is CASSQSARDPYEQYF. CDR3 in DNA: TGTGCCAGCAGCCAGTCCGCCAGGGATCCCTACGAGCAGTACTTC.

The chain uses TRBV7-2 and TRBJ2-1; D call uncertain. The length of the CDR3 is 13 residues. Germline-derived CDR1 and CDR2 are SGHTA and FQGNSA. The V and J ends lost 4 bases and 9 bases respectively, with 13 bases between them. In DNA, the CDR3 is TGTGCCAGCAGCTCTAGAGGCGCTCGTGAGCAGTTCTTC. It specifies CASSSRGAREQFF.

The chain couples TRBV3-1 (or the pseudogene TRBV3-2) to TRBJ2-7, with 8 bases that match TRBD1. The CDR3 contains 15 residues. Germline V gene data show CDR1 as LGHDT and CDR2 as YNNKEL (reference sequence). Unmatched junction bases numbered 5, after V lost 1 base and J lost 3 bases. The CDR3 protein is CASSQAGTGIYEQYF. In nucleotides, the CDR3 is TGTGCCAGCAGCCAAGCTGGGACAGGAATCTACGAGCAGTACTTC.

This clone was recorded once. The chain links TRBV7-2 to TRBJ2-7; tentative D call: TRBD1 (6 bases). Germline CDR1 and CDR2: SGHTA and FQGNSA. V was cut by 5 bases and J by 2 bases, with 16 bases left in between. This CDR3 is built from 15 residues. The CDR3 sequence: CASSRAGTQPYEQYF. The CDR3, as DNA: TGTGCCAGCAGCCGGGCCGGGACACAACCCTACGAGCAGTACTTC.

This clone was seen more than once but under ten times. This sequence joins TRBV28 and TRBJ1-5; D perhaps matches TRBD1 (5 bases). CDR3 length equals 16 residues. The germline CDR1 and CDR2 sequences are MDHEN and SYDVKM. V was cut by 1 base and J by 0 bases, with 10 bases left in between. DNA for the CDR3: TGTGCCAGCAGTTTATTGGGGCTTGATAGCAATCAGCCCCAGCATTTT. Translated, it gives CASSLLGLDSNQPQHF.

This clone was recorded only once. The chain couples TRBV23-1 to TRBJ2-7; 15 bases are shared with TRBD2. TRBV23-1 is given ORF status, its function remaining uncertain. With 6 bases clipped from V and 4 bases from J, the junction kept 7 bases outside the gene matches. The CDR3 consists of 16 residues. The CDR3 sequence is CASRGLAGGPSYEQYF. Here the CDR3 DNA reads TGCGCCAGCAGGGGACTAGCGGGAGGTCCCTCGTACGAGCAGTACTTC.

V is TRBV7-8 and J is TRBJ2-3, with D possibly being TRBD1 (5 bases). Germline loops: CDR1 SGHVS, CDR2 FQNEAQ. Trimming shortened V by 1 base and J by 1 base, and 12 bases separated the two germline ends. This CDR3 has 16 residues. The CDR3 DNA reads as TGTGCCAGCAGCTTAGAAGGGGCTCGAGGCACAGATACGCAGTATTTT. Its translation: CASSLEGARGTDTQYF. The entire variable domain, with the rest obtained from reference TRBV7-8 and TRBJ2-3, is as follows: GAGVSQSPRYKVAKRGQDVALRCDPISGHVSLFWYQQALGQGPEFLTYFQNEAQLDKSGLPSDRFFAERPEGSVSTLKIQRTQQEDSAVYLCASSLEGARGTDTQYFGPGTRLTVL.

The rearrangement joins TRBV5-6 to TRBJ1-1; D unclear. Germline lookup yields CDR1 SGHDT and CDR2 YYEEEE. The CDR3 covers 13 residues. The ends were cut back, 1 base at V and 6 bases at J, with 10 bases in the middle. The DNA for the CDR3 is TGTGCCAGCAGCTTGTCCACCGGGGCTGAAGCTTTCTTT. It translates to CASSLSTGAEAFF.

The J gene is TRBJ1-6, the V gene TRBV28, with D hard to call. This CDR3 has 13 amino acids. The V end lost 6 bases, the J end lost 6 bases, and 9 bases lay between the germline ends. Germline V gives CDR1 MDHEN, CDR2 SYDVKM. CDR3 sequence: CASSPSGNSPLHF. CDR3 nucleotide sequence: TGTGCCAGCAGCCCGTCGGGTAATTCACCCCTCCACTTT.

This rearrangement joins TRBV19 to TRBJ2-7; a possible D gene is TRBD1 (6 bases). CDR3 length: 16 amino acids. Per the germline V gene, CDR1 is LNHDA and CDR2 is SQIVND (reference sequence). Trimming took 6 bases from V and 6 from J, leaving 24 bases between them. The CDR3 is CASSPLRTVSYTEQYF. For the CDR3, the DNA is TGTGCCAGTAGCCCTCTCCGGACAGTCTCATATACCGAGCAGTACTTC.

V gene TRBV4-1 combines with J gene TRBJ1-5; 9 nucleotides match TRBD1. The CDR3 runs 17 residues. Germline CDR1 reads MGHRA; CDR2 reads YSYEKL. J lost 0 bases, V lost 4 bases, and 7 bases had no gene match. The CDR3 DNA follows: TGCGCCAGCAGCCTTCGGACAGGGGCCGATAGCAATCAGCCCCAGCATTTT. Residues: CASSLRTGADSNQPQHF.

The rearrangement joins TRBV2 to TRBJ2-7; 8 nucleotides agree with TRBD2. Germline V CDR1 and CDR2: SNHLY, FYNNEI. The CDR3 contains 15 residues. V shed 4 bases and J 3 bases; nucleotides not matched to a gene: 8. CDR3 protein: CASSGLSSGSYEQYF. In DNA form, the CDR3 reads TGTGCCAGCAGTGGACTAAGCAGCGGGAGCTACGAGCAGTACTTC. The whole variable domain, remainder taken from reference TRBV2 and TRBJ2-7, is EPEVTQTPSHQVTQMGQEVILRCVPISNHLYFYWYRQILGQKVEFLVSFYNNEISEKSEIFDDQFSVERPDGSNFTLKIRSTKLEDSAMYFCASSGLSSGSYEQYFGPGTRLTVT.

CDR3 amino acids: CASSQVSGRARNEQFF. CDR3 nucleotide sequence: TGTGCCAGCAGCCAAGTTAGCGGGAGGGCCCGGAATGAGCAGTTCTTC. The chain is built from TRBV3-1 (or the pseudogene TRBV3-2) and TRBJ2-1; 11 bases agree with TRBD2. With V trimmed by 1 base and J by 7 bases, 6 bases remained unmatched. The CDR3 spans 16 residues. CDR1 and CDR2 (germline): LGHDT, YNNKEL (reference sequence).

The rearrangement joins TRBV7-2 to TRBJ1-2, with 9 nucleotides matching TRBD1. Unmatched junction bases numbered 6, after V lost 5 bases and J lost 8 bases. CDR3 size: 13 residues. The V gene's germline CDR1 is SGHTA and CDR2 FQGNSA. CDR3 protein: CASSAWDREGYTF. Here the CDR3 DNA reads TGTGCCAGCAGCGCCTGGGACAGGGAGGGCTACACCTTC.

This chain uses TRBV9 with TRBJ2-5, with 7 bases lining up with TRBD2. The CDR3 length is 14 residues. Trimming took 6 bases from V and 2 from J; bases not matched to a gene: 7. Germline V gives CDR1 SGDLS, CDR2 YYNGEE. The CDR3 loop is CASNPGREQETQYF. The CDR3 coding sequence is TGTGCCAGCAACCCAGGGAGGGAGCAAGAGACCCAGTACTTC.

The chain recombines TRBV5-4 with TRBJ2-2; tentatively, D is TRBD1 (5 bases). Germline V gives CDR1 SGHNT, CDR2 YYREEE (reference sequence). V was trimmed by 0 bases and J by 6 bases, leaving 15 bases between them. The CDR3 spans 16 residues. CDR3 sequence (DNA): TGTGCCAGCAGCTTGGTGCAGGGTAGGTTAGCCGGGGAGCTGTTTTTT. Residues: CASSLVQGRLAGELFF.

The chain couples TRBV9 to TRBJ2-3; weak D call: TRBD2 (6 bases). Germline V gene sequence: CDR1 SGDLS, CDR2 YYNGEE. The CDR3 is 16 amino acids. Trimming took 0 bases from V and 5 from J, leaving 16 bases between them. Here the CDR3 DNA reads TGTGCCAGCAGCGTAGGGACTACGATTATGGGAGATACGCAGTATTTT. The encoded protein is CASSVGTTIMGDTQYF. Together with reference TRBV9 and TRBJ2-3, the CDR3 gives the full variable domain: DSGVTQTPKHLITATGQRVTLRCSPRSGDLSVYWYQQSLDQGLQFLIQYYNGEERAKGNILERFSAQQFPDLHSELNLSSLELGDSALYFCASSVGTTIMGDTQYFGPGTRLTVL.

The chain employs TRBV6-5 and TRBJ2-7; 8 positions agree with TRBD1. The CDR3 sequence is 12 residues long. V dropped 7 bases and J dropped 7; count of bases not matched to a gene: 6. Per the germline V gene, CDR1 is MNHEY and CDR2 is SVGAGI. The DNA of the CDR3 is TGTGCCAGCAATGGACAGGGTCAAGAGCAGTACTTC. Translating it yields CASNGQGQEQYF.

This sequence joins TRBV21-1 and TRBJ1-1; TRBD1, the D gene given by the table, was not confirmed from the DNA. TRBV21-1 is recorded as a pseudogene. This CDR3 comprises 15 residues. The CDR3 region is CASSERDRMNTEAFF. The CDR3 DNA follows: TGTGCCAGCAGCGAACGAGACAGAATGAACACTGAAGCTTTCTTT.